This TCR beta chain was found in a study of Ad26.COV2.S vaccination and SARS-CoV-2 variants. The CDR3 has 15 residues. Germline assignment: CDR1 SGHRS and CDR2 YFSETQ. The J segment lost 6 bases and the V segment lost 2 bases, leaving 7 bases of the junction unmatched. TCRdb's copy holds only in-frame clones and misses some; the assay was immunoSEQ multiplex PCR. This table has roughly 700,000 clones, 80% to 90% appearing once. Study results and caveats: Vaccine recipients surpassed placebo recipients in spike-specific TCR breadth.

To note about this clone: Its antigen is still unknown.

This sample's treatment: around 19 received Ad26.COV2.S at low or high dose, single or two shots; 5 received placebo; per-sample allocation not given. Sampling occurred on day 63 after the first vaccine or placebo injection. At a Boston site, the person donating was an adult of 18-55 years. The V call is TRBV5-1, the J call TRBJ2-2; TRBD2 matches at 7 bases. Sequenced here: peripheral blood, sampled in a trial of Ad26.COV2.S vaccine versus placebo. This TCR derives from a person aged 18-65 years who received the Ad26.COV2.S COVID-19 vaccine or a placebo. The CDR3 DNA reads TGCGCCAGCAGCTTCGTCCGGGGGGACCCCGGGGAGCTGTTTTTT. Its protein product is CASSFVRGDPGELFF.